This TCR beta chain was retrieved from a study of shared clonotypes between healthy human individuals. Study-wide context: A donor's plate count was three for CD4 naive and three for CD4 memory; CD8 naive had two and CD8 memory one.

Germline V gene lookup returns CDR1 KGHSH and CDR2 LQKENI. This CDR3 contains 17 residues. Trimming removed 8 bases from V and 7 bases from J; junction bases left unmatched: 19. Every donor, a Caucasian adult, lived in Nashville, Tennessee. How the authors handled the data: ImmunoSEQ only sent back junction sequences with no quality scores, so filtering was done differently. Using immunoSEQ multiplex PCR, the repertoire was profiled, and TCRdb retains in-frame clones only, with some absent. Clonal size and the V and J genes are those of that table, whereas D and trimming came from the DNA. Among roughly 1 million clones listed, roughly 70% were seen once.

The receptor was isolated from a man between 18 and 29 years old in good health. V is TRBV18 and J is TRBJ1-1, with TRBD1 matching over 10 bases. Specimen: memory CD4+ T cells sorted from blood. Subset denoted: CD45RA-negative fraction. CDR3 nucleotide sequence: TGTGCCAGCGCCACTGGGGACGGGACAGGGGTGTTTGGTGAAGCTTTCTTT. Protein: CASATGDGTGVFGEAFF.